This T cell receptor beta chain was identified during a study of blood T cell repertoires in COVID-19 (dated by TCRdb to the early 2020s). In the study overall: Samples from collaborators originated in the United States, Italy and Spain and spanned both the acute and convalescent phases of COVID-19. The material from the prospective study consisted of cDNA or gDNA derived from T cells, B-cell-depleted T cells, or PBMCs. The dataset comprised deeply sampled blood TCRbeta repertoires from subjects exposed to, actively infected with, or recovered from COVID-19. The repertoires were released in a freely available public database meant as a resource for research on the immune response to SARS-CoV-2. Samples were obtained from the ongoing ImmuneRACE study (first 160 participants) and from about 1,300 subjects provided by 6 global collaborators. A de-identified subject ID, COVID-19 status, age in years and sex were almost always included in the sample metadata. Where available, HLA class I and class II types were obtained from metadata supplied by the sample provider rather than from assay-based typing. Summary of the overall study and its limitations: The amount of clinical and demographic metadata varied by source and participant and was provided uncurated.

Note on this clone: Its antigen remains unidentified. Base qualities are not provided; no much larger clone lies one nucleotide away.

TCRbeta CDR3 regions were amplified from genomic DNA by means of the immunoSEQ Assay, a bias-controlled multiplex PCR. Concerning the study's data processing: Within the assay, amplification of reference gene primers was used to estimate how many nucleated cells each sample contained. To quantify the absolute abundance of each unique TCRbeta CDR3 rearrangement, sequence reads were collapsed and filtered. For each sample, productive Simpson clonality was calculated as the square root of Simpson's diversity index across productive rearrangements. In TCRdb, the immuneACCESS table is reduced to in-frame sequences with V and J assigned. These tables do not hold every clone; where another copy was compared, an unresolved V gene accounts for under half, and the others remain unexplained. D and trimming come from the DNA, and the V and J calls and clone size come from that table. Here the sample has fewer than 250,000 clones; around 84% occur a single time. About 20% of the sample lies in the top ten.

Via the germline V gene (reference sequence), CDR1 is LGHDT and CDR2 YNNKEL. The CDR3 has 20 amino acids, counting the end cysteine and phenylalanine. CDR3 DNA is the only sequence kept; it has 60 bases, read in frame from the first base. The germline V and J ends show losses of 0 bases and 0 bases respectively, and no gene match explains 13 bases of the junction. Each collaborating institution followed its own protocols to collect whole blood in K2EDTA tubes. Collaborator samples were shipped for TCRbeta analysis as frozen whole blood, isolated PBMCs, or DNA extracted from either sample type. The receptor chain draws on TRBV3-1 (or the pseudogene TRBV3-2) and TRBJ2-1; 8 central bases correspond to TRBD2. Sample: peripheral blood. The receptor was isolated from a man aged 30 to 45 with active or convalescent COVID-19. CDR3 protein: CASSQDVVVLAALSYNEQFF. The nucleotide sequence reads TGTGCCAGCAGCCAAGATGTGGTGGTACTAGCGGCCCTCTCCTACAATGAGCAGTTCTTC.